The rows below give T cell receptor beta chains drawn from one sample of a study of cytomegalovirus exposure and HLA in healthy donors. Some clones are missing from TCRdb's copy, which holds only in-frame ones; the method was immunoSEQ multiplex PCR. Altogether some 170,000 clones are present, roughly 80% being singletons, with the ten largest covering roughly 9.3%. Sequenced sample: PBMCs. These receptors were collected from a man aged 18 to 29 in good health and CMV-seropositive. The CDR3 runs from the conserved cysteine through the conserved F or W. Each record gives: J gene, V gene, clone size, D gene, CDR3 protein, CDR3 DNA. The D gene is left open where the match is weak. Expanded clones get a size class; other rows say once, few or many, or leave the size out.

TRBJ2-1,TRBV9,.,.,CASSVTFGYNEQFF,TGTGCCAGCAGCGTAACGTTCGGCTACAATGAGCAGTTCTTC
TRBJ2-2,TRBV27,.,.,CASSPNGPDYPSGELFF,TGTGCCAGCAGTCCCAATGGTCCGGACTACCCAAGCGGGGAGCTGTTTTTT
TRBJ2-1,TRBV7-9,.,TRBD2,CASSHELAGYNEQFF,TGTGCCAGCAGCCACGAGTTAGCGGGATACAATGAGCAGTTCTTC
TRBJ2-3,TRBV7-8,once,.,CASSLPEASTDTQYF,TGTGCCAGCAGCCTACCTGAAGCCAGCACAGATACGCAGTATTTT
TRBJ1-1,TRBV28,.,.,CASSQLDGKTEAFF,TGTGCCAGCAGTCAGCTGGACGGGAAAACTGAAGCTTTCTTT
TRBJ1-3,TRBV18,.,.,CASSPPQGSRNTIYF,TGTGCCAGCTCACCACCACAGGGATCTAGAAACACCATATATTTT
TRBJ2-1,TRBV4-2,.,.,CASSPRTGSSYNEQFF,TGTGCCAGCAGCCCGCGGACGGGAAGCTCCTACAATGAGCAGTTCTTC
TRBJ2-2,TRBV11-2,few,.,CASSSYRDNAGELFF,TGTGCCAGCAGCTCCTACCGGGACAATGCCGGGGAGCTGTTTTTT
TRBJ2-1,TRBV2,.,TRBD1,CASLWDREYNEQFF,TGTGCCAGTCTTTGGGACAGGGAATACAATGAGCAGTTCTTC
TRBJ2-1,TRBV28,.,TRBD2,CASKTSVQVHNEQFF,TGTGCCAGCAAAACTAGCGTACAAGTTCACAATGAGCAGTTCTTC
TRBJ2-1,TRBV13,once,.,CASSLSPAAAGDNEQFF,TGTGCCAGCAGCCTAAGCCCCGCCGCGGCAGGGGACAATGAGCAGTTCTTC
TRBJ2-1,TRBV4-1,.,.,CASSDRPGGADYNEQFF,TGCGCCAGCAGCGATCGACCTGGTGGAGCGGACTACAATGAGCAGTTCTTC
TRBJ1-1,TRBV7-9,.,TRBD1,CASSFYRPGTGGTEAFF,TGTGCCAGCAGCTTTTATCGGCCCGGGACAGGGGGGACTGAAGCTTTCTTT
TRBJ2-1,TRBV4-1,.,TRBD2,CASGGRGNEQFF,TGCGCCAGCGGCGGGAGAGGGAATGAGCAGTTCTTC
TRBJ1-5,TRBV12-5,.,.,CASGLVYNQPQHF,TGTGCTAGTGGTTTGGTATACAATCAGCCCCAGCATTTT
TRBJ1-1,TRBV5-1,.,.,CASSVQQGPNTEAFF,TGCGCCAGCAGCGTACAACAGGGTCCGAACACTGAAGCTTTCTTT
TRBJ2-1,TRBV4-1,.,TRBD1,CASSQPGQGSNEQFF,TGCGCCAGCAGCCAGCCTGGACAGGGGTCTAATGAGCAGTTCTTC
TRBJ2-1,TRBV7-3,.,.,CASSLSADNEQFF,TGTGCCAGCAGCCTTAGTGCGGACAATGAGCAGTTCTTC
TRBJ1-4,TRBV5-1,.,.,CASSLGVNEKLFF,TGCGCCAGCAGCTTGGGAGTTAATGAAAAACTGTTTTTT
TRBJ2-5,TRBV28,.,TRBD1,CASRTGILKTQYF,TGTGCCAGCAGGACAGGGATTCTAAAGACCCAGTACTTC
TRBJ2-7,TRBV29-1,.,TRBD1,CSVGGTGGAEPYEQYF,TGCAGCGTAGGAGGGACAGGGGGCGCCGAACCCTACGAGCAGTACTTC
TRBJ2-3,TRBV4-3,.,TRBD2,CASSQEGLLAGTSTDTQYF,TGCGCCAGCAGCCAAGAGGGTCTACTAGCGGGCACTAGCACAGATACGCAGTATTTT
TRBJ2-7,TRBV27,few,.,CASSFRGFHEQYF,TGTGCCAGCAGTTTCCGGGGATTCCACGAGCAGTACTTC
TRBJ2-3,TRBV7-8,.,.,CASRSQGMFTDTQYF,TGTGCCAGCAGGTCTCAGGGGATGTTCACAGATACGCAGTATTTT
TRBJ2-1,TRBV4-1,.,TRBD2,CASSQELAGGFYNEQFF,TGCGCCAGCAGCCAAGAATTGGCGGGAGGTTTTTACAATGAGCAGTTCTTC
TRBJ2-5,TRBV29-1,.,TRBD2,CSVDRGRGVETQYF,TGCAGCGTTGATCGCGGGAGGGGCGTTGAGACCCAGTACTTC
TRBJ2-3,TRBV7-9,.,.,CASSLASGHTDTQYF,TGTGCCAGCAGCTTAGCTAGCGGCCACACAGATACGCAGTATTTT
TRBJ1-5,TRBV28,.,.,CASSLRGVGQSNQPQHF,TGTGCCAGCAGTTTAAGGGGTGTCGGACAAAGCAATCAGCCCCAGCATTTT
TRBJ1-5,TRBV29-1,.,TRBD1,CSVGTGDQPQHF,TGCAGCGTGGGGACAGGGGATCAGCCCCAGCATTTT